This TCR beta chain is from a study of shared clonotypes between healthy human individuals. This clone has only a few counts. Assay execution took place at the deep level. Profiled with immunoSEQ multiplex PCR; TCRdb holds only in-frame clones, not every one. The data hold over a million clones, with roughly 74% observed a single time. The CDR3 totals 16 residues. V was pared by 6 bases and J by 5 bases, with 15 bases of the junction left unmatched. The germline gives CDR1 SQVTM, CDR2 ANQGSEA. This chain uses TRBV29-1 with TRBJ2-5; 10 bases fit TRBD1. This TCR was sampled from a young man in good health. Some clones in this sample may be carry-over from other donors' samples. The sequenced sample consisted of memory CD4+ T cells from PBMCs. Described subset: CD45RA-negative fraction. This CDR3 is CSVLGSFDRGRETQYF. In DNA form, the CDR3 reads TGCAGCGTCCTCGGATCCTTCGACAGGGGGCGGGAGACCCAGTACTTC.